Below are 4 T cell receptor delta chains sequenced from a single sample in a study of gamma-delta chains in newborns, infants, children. TCRdb re-processed the reads via CATT. The sample lists 4,900 or so delta-chain clones, 3.9% occurring once. Sample: blood. The receptors were gathered from a child who was a newborn, infant or young child, either healthy, febrile or measles-vaccinated (not recorded which).

On this clone: A single base separates this from a much larger clone, so it may be a read error. Within the sample, other DNA sequences also encode this same CDR3. V gene TRAV29/DV5 combines with J gene TRDJ1; 7 bases fit TRDD3. The CDR3 contains 18 residues. Losses at the gene ends were 3 bases for V and 2 bases for J; bases not matched to a gene: 19. Germline-derived CDR1 and CDR2 are NSMFDY and ISSIKDK. CDR3 nucleotide sequence: TGTGCAGCAATATCCTCGTACTGGGGTATAGGGGGGACCGATAAACTCATCTTT. Translation gives CAAISSYWGIGGTDKLIF.

On this clone itself: TCRdb assigns this DNA the protein of a much larger clone, which departs from its translation at residue 8; this likely reflects a read error, and the protein shown comes from translating the DNA. The chain employs TRDV2 and TRDJ3; TRDD3 matches 8 bases. The germline V gene has CDR1 GEAIGNYY and CDR2 EKD. This CDR3 has 17 amino acids. V trimming: 2 bases; J trimming: 2 bases; junction bases outside the gene matches: 4. CDR3 residues: CACDILGGTWDTRQMFF. The CDR3 nucleotides are TGTGCCTGTGACATACTGGGGGGTACCTGGGACACCCGACAGATGTTTTTC.

By proportion, this clone is medium-sized. This chain's CDR3 is CALGRLDGGDWGTYCRGKLIF. CDR3 in DNA: TGTGCTCTTGGGAGGCTAGATGGCGGGGACTGGGGGACCTACTGCCGTGGGAAACTCATCTTT. The rearrangement joins TRDV1 to TRDJ1; TRDD3 matches at 9 bases. V lost 5 bases to trimming and J lost 8 bases; unmatched junction nucleotides: 30. The germline CDR1 and CDR2 sequences are TSWWSYY and QGS. The CDR3 length is 21 residues.

With regard to this clone: A read error is possible here, since a much larger clone lies one base away. The same CDR3 is also encoded by other DNA sequences in this sample. The V and J genes are TRDV1 and TRDJ1; TRDD3 is a possible D gene (5 bases). CDR1 and CDR2 from the germline V gene are TSWWSYY and QGS. There are 18 residues in the CDR3. The CDR3: CALGEPHELASGSDKLIF. In DNA, the CDR3 is TGTGCTCTTGGGGAACCCCACGAACTGGCCTCAGGCTCCGATAAACTCATTTTT.